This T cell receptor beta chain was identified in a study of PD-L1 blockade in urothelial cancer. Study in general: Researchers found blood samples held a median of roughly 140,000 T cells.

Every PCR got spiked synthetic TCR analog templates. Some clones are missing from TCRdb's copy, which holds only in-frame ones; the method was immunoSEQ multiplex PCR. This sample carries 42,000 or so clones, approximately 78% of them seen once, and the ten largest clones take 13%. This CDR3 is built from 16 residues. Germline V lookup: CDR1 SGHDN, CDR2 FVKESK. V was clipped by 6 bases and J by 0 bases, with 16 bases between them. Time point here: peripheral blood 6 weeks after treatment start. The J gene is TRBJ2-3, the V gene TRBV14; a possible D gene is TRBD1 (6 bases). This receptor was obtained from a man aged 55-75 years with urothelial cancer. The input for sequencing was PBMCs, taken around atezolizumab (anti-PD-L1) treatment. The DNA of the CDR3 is TGTGCCAGCAGGGACAGAGCCTCGTCTAGCACAGATACGCAGTATTTT. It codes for CASRDRASSSTDTQYF.